Detailed here is one T cell receptor beta chain. No antigen is known for it. One base away there is no much larger clone; base qualities are not given. The library relied on the immunoSEQ multiplex PCR assay. For the multiplex PCR, a mixture combining 60 forward primers for TCR Vbeta segments and 13 reverse primers for TCR Jbeta segments was used. Amplification of the CDR3 region of rearranged TCR beta genes was performed with a multiplex PCR assay on genomic DNA. Amplified TCR beta libraries were sequenced as 87-base-pair reads on the Illumina HiSeq System. From the authors' description of their analysis: A later analysis tallied tens of millions of unique TCR beta chains across the 640 or so repertoires, and about 12 million of those chains were shared by two or more donors. To remove PCR and sequencing errors, raw reads were error-corrected and collapsed into unique sequences using a nearest-neighbor algorithm that merged closely related sequences. CDR3 sequences were aligned to IMGT reference sequences to assign V, D and J gene segments. For a sequence to be retained, a match of at least six nucleotides to both a V gene segment and a J gene segment was required. Rearrangements were classified as productive when the CDR3 lacked stop codons and remained in frame with V and J, and all other rearrangements were classified as non-productive. Following IMGT convention, CDR3 was defined as the stretch from the second conserved V-encoded cysteine up to the conserved J-encoded phenylalanine. The earlier analysis of 500 to 650 of the donors excluded any sequence lacking an unambiguous match to a single V gene segment. In an earlier analysis of around 600 of the donors, V segments were called functional above 56.7% productive rearrangements and were called segregating when the between-donor standard deviation exceeded 5%. To diagnose cytomegalovirus status from the catalog of TCR beta chain sequences, a statistical classification framework was built. A later analysis assigned V and J genes by comparing TCR nucleotide sequences with IMGT/GENE-DB human TR gene sequences. A later analysis assigned CDR3 sequences and most-parsimonious VDJ recombination scenarios with the TCRdist pipeline. A later analysis defined each TCR beta chain by its CDR3 amino acid sequence plus V-gene family, and excluded reads lacking a unique V-gene family. In a later analysis, a few hundred highly shared, low-generation-probability nucleotide sequences were removed to address suspected cross-contamination and a sequencing artifact. A later analysis calculated a clonal expansion index for each public chain from normalized within-repertoire ranks of inferred template counts. A later analysis computed generation probabilities with a VDJ recombination model fitted to out-of-frame rearrangements, and checked the results against IGoR. In a later analysis, hypergeometric tests were used to score TCR-TCR, TCR-HLA and TCR-CMV co-occurrence, with a repertoire-size bias correction applied to TCR pairs. A later analysis estimated false discovery rates by permuting HLA or CMV assignments 20 times. A later analysis grouped co-occurring TCRs with DBSCAN, adding TCRdist sequence similarity when clustering within HLA-allele-positive subsets. Repertoires with fewer than 30,000 or more than 120,000 public chains were left out of co-occurrence clustering, as were about five repertoires with anomalous nucleotide sharing. What TCRdb holds here is the immuneACCESS table cut down to in-frame rearrangements. Part of the clones is not present; checked against another copy, under half of the missing clones reflect an unresolved V gene, and the others are unexplained. That table supplies the V and J calls and clone size; D and trimming were determined from the DNA. The sample table shows around 100,000 clones, and 60% to 85% are seen once. 10% of the sample is in the top ten clones.

In total, roughly 710 healthy bone marrow donors made up the cohort. Cohort members were all nominally healthy when sampled, although unrecorded immune exposures were likely present. The donor tested CMV seronegative and was one of the 352 seronegative cohort members. Each donor provided a peripheral blood sample, and peripheral blood mononuclear cells were used for TCR beta sequencing. The Qiagen DNeasy Blood Extraction Kit was used to extract genomic DNA from the blood cell samples. The entry originates in a study of cytomegalovirus exposure and HLA in healthy donors (dated by TCRdb to 2016 to 2017). Turning to the overall study: According to an earlier analysis of 550 to 700 of the donors, 150 million to 200 million T cells yielded over 100 million unique TCR beta sequences and approximately 300 Gb of sequence data. An early release that covered 500 to 800 HLA-typed donors contained around 300 gigabases of sequencing data and about 84 million unique TCR sequences. The genetic ancestry cluster associated with self-reported Caucasian donors included roughly 84% of the roughly 400 genotyped donors. The study aimed to test whether cataloging public T cell receptors could reveal signatures of past pathogen exposure. Using immunosequencing, the study profiled T cell repertoires from 500 to 800 subjects and related those repertoires to cytomegalovirus serostatus. Besides the first cohort of around 670 subjects, a separate validation cohort made up of 120 or so different subjects was used. The study combined high-throughput TCR immunosequencing, statistical association of individual TCRs with disease status, and machine learning to predict cytomegalovirus infection status. A later analysis re-examined previously published TCR beta repertoires from about 670 donors and added high-resolution HLA genotyping to investigate patterns of TCR occurrence. Rather than drawing on any new phenotypic data, the later analysis identified candidate immune exposures from TCR beta sequences and the way those sequences occurred across donors. An earlier analysis of nearly 600 of the donors applied high-throughput TCR beta sequencing to assess whether each TCR beta V gene segment acted as functional or pseudogenic. Donor age, sex, ethnicity and CMV serostatus were collected together with the repertoire data. In a later genetic analysis, genome-wide SNP genotypes for about 55% of the roughly 670 donors were used, and that subset was treated as a discovery cohort. All discovery cohort repertoires had been generated using a single sequencing platform. Class I and class II HLA loci were covered by the typing at four-digit resolution. Typing coverage varied by locus: roughly 620-630 donors for A, B, C, DRB1 and DQB1; approximately 520 for DQA1; more than 600 for DPA1; fewer than 480 for DPB1. Roughly five DR-DQ haplotypes were handled as single units for association and clustering, since linkage in the cohort was strong. Across some 400 genotyped donors of the cohort, an average of roughly 250,000 unique TCR beta nucleotide sequences per donor were sequenced, and roughly 20% of those sequences were non-productive. What the work shows at the level of the full study, not this receptor alone: Because HLA typing was missing for some donors at each locus, association tests included only the typed subset. In a later genetic analysis, a missense DCLRE1C variant was associated with V-gene and J-gene trimming of TCR beta chains, and the association was replicated in an independent cohort. When HLA alleles, especially DR and DQ, strongly co-occurred, attributing TCR associations to individual alleles was difficult. Most CMV-associated TCR beta chains appeared to be HLA-restricted in a later analysis, and the HLA associations seemed to be driven largely by CMV exposure. A later analysis reported that several top co-occurrence clusters appeared linked to parvovirus B19, influenza, CMV and Epstein-Barr virus. Broadly in line with IMGT annotations, most TCR beta V segments showed up in productive rearrangements about 87% or about 30% of the time in an earlier analysis of approximately 600 of the donors. Approximately 16 rarely observed V segments, including chromosome 9 orphons, were excluded from the earlier analysis of some 590 of the donors because counts were too low. In a later analysis, some 18,000 TCR beta sequences were associated with specific HLA alleles at a false discovery rate of 0.05. For the cohort, immune exposure information was limited to CMV serostatus. In both the original and validation cohorts, the classifier was reported to diagnose cytomegalovirus status with high specificity and sensitivity. The sequencing pipeline was judged likely to have produced a cluster of highly shared sequence variants as a technical artifact. Correlated functional status among segregating V segments might be attributable to linkage disequilibrium, but an unknown experimental factor could not be ruled out. The 87-base-pair reads could not distinguish some IMGT-functional V segments, including TRBV6-2 and TRBV6-3, so those segments were excluded. The authors suggested that the approach could potentially be extended to other disease states and immunological phenotypes. While some public TCRs were present in many individuals, most TCR sequences turned up only very rarely across donors. A total of fewer than 200 TCR beta chains were listed by the study as associated with cytomegalovirus. Presence/absence analyses assumed roughly uniform sequencing depth across donors, an assumption that may not hold. A later analysis found that TCR association rates varied across HLA loci, with DRB1 alleles showing the most associated TCRs and HLA-C alleles the fewest. In a later analysis, HLA-associated TCR beta chains were found to be more clonally expanded and to have lower generation probabilities than equally common non-associated chains. In this cohort, only TCR beta chains were sequenced, and detectable features were limited by the absence of alpha or paired-chain data. Three of the identified cytomegalovirus-associated TCR beta chains were confirmed in vitro to be specific for cytomegalovirus antigens. A further reported finding was that TCR beta sequences accurately predicted the HLA-A and HLA-B alleles for most subjects in the first cohort. According to a later genetic analysis, donors in an Asian-associated ancestry cluster had fewer N-insertions in productive TCRs than the approximately 610-donor mean.

CDR1 is given as SEHNR and CDR2 as FQNEAQ, both from the germline V gene (reference sequence). The cysteine opens and the phenylalanine closes a CDR3 of 18 amino acids. Of all the DNA, just the CDR3 is kept, 54 bases in frame from base 1. Compared with germline, V lacks 0 bases and J lacks 7 bases; bases without a gene match: 7. The chain uses TRBV7-9 and TRBJ2-1; TRBD2 agrees with 15 junctional bases. Sample: PBMCs. The clonotype was recovered from a middle-aged man in good health and CMV-seronegative. For the CDR3, the sequence is CASSLAGTSGRLGNEQFF. The nucleotide sequence is given as TGTGCCAGCAGCTTAGCCGGGACTAGCGGGAGGTTAGGAAATGAGCAGTTCTTC.